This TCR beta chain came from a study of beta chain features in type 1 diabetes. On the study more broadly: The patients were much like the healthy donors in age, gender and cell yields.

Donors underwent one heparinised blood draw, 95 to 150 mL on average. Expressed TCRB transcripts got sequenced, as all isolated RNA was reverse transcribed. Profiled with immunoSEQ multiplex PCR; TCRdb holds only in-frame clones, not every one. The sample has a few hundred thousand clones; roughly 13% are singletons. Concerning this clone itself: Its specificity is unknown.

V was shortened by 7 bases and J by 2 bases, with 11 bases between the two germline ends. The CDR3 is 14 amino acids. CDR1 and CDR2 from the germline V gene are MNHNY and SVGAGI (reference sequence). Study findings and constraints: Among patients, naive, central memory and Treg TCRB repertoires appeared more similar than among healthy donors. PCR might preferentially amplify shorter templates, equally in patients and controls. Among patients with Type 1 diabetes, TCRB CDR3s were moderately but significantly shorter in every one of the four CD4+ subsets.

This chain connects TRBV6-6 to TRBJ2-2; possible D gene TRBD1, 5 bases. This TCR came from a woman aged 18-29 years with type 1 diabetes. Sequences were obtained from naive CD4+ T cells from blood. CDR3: CASKSGINTGELFF. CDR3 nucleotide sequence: TGTGCCAGCAAGTCAGGGATCAACACCGGGGAGCTGTTTTTT.